Included here is one T cell receptor beta chain sequence, with context. The antigen is undetermined. The data were taken from a study of shared clonotypes between healthy human individuals. In the study overall: Donors had three CD4 naive, three CD4 memory, two CD8 naive and one CD8 memory plate apiece. Study-wide findings and caveats: Larger estimated richness was generally seen in naive subsets than in memory subsets. Depth of sequencing was expected to influence donor clonotype sharing.

CD8 cells regarded as naive lacked CD45RO, were positively chosen for CCR7, and omitted terminally differentiated effector memory CD45RA+ cells. Every donor, a Caucasian adult, lived in Nashville, Tennessee. Sequenced by immunoSEQ multiplex PCR; TCRdb stores in-frame clones only, minus some. This table has around 2,000,000 clones, approximately 94% appearing once. CDR3 size: 14 residues. V was shortened by 3 bases and J by 2 bases, with 11 bases between the two germline ends. CDR1 MNHEY and CDR2 SMNVEV come from the germline V gene (reference sequence). The V call is TRBV27, the J call TRBJ2-7, with a tentative D call TRBD2 (5 bases). This sequence was found in a man aged 18 to 29 in good health. Some clones in this sample may be carry-over from other donors' samples. Sequencing was carried out using naive CD8+ T cells from PBMCs. The CDR3 DNA sequence: TGTGCCAGCAGTTTGGAGGACGGAGCCTACGAGCAGTACTTC. Protein: CASSLEDGAYEQYF.